This T cell receptor beta chain appears in the sequencing data of a study of identical twins' blood T cells. There are a few counts of this clonotype. A single record per CDR3 protein comes from TCRdb applying MiXCR to the 5' RACE reads. The data hold 300,000 to 400,000 distinct CDR3 sequences, with approximately 30% observed a single time. CDR3 length: 16 residues. This TCR was recovered from a woman between 18 and 50 years old in good health. Sample: PBMCs. This chain uses TRBV21-1 with TRBJ2-7; the table gives TRBD1 as D, unverified against the DNA. TRBV21-1 is a pseudogene. This CDR3 is CASSKKPGTGSYEQYF. The DNA of the CDR3 is TGTGCCAGCAGCAAAAAGCCCGGGACAGGGTCCTACGAGCAGTACTTC.